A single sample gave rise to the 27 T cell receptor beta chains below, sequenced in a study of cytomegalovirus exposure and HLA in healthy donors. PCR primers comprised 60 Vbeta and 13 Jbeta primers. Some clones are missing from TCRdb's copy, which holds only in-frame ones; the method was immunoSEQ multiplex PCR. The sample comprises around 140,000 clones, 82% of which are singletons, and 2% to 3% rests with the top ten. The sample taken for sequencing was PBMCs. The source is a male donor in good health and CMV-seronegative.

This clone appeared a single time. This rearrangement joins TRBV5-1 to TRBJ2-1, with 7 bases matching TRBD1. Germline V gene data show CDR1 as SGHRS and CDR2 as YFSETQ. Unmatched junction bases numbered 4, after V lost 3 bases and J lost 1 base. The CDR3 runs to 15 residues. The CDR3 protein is CASSSRQGSYNEQFF. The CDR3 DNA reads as TGCGCCAGCAGCTCGCGACAGGGTTCCTACAATGAGCAGTTCTTC.

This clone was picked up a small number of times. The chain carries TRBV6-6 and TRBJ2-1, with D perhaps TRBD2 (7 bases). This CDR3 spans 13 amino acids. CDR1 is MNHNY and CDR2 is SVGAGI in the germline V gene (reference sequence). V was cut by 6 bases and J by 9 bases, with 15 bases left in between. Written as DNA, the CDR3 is TGTGCCAGCAGCCCAGCGAGGGGGGGTGAGCAGTTCTTC. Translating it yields CASSPARGGEQFF.

The CDR3 region is CASSLPTGTGTGELFF. The DNA for the CDR3 is TGTGCCAGCAGTCTACCCACCGGGACAGGGACCGGGGAGCTGTTTTTT. V is TRBV28 and J is TRBJ2-2; 9 bases line up with TRBD1. The CDR3 length is 16 residues. Looked up from germline, CDR1 is MDHEN and CDR2 is SYDVKM. V shed 5 bases, J shed 5 bases, and the junction held 9 bases outside the gene matches.

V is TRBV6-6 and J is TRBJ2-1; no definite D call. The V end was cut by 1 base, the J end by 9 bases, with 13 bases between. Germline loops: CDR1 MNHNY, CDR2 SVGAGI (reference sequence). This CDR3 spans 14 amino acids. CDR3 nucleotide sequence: TGTGCCAGCAGTTACTTCGCCCCTTCCGGTGAGCAGTTCTTC. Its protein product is CASSYFAPSGEQFF.

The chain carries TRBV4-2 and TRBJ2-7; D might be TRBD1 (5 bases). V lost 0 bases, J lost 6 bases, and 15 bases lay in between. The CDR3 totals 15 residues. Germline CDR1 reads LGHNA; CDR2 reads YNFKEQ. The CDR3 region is CASSQERDSLREQYF. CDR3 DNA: TGTGCCAGCAGCCAAGAAAGAGACAGTCTACGCGAGCAGTACTTC.

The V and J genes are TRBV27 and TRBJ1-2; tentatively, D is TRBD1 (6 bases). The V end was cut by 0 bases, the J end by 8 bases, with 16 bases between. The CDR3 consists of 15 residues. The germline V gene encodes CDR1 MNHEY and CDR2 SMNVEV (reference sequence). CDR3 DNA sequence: TGTGCCAGCAGTTTATCTCCGGGACATCTACTCGGCTACACCTTC. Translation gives CASSLSPGHLLGYTF.

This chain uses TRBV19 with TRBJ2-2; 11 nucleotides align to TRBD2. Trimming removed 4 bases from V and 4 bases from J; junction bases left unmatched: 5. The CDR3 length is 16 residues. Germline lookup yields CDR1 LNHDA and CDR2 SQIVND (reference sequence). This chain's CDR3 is CASSTSTSGSTGELFF. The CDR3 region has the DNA TGTGCCAGTAGTACCTCAACTAGCGGGAGCACCGGGGAGCTGTTTTTT.

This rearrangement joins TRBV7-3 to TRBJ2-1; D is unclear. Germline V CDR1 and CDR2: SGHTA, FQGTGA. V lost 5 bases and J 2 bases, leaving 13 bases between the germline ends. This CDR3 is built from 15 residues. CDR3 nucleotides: TGTGCCAGCAGCCCTTCACTTTCGGCCTACAATGAGCAGTTCTTC. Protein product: CASSPSLSAYNEQFF. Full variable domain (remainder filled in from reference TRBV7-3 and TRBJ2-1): GAGVSQTPSNKVTEKGKYVELRCDPISGHTALYWYRQSLGQGPEFLIYFQGTGAADDSGLPNDRFFAVRPEGSVSTLKIQRTERGDSAVYLCASSPSLSAYNEQFFGPGTRLTVL.

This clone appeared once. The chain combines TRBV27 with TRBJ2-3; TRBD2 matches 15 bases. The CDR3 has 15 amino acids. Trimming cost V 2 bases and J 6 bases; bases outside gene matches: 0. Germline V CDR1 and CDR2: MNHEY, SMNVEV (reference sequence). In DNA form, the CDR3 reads TGTGCCAGCAGTTTAGGACTAGCGGGAGGGGATACGCAGTATTTT. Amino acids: CASSLGLAGGDTQYF.

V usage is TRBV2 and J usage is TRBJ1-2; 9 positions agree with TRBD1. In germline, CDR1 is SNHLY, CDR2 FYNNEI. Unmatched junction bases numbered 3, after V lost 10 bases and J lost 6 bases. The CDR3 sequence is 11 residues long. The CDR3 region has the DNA TGTGCCACAGGGACAGGGAATGGCTACACCTTC. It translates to CATGTGNGYTF.

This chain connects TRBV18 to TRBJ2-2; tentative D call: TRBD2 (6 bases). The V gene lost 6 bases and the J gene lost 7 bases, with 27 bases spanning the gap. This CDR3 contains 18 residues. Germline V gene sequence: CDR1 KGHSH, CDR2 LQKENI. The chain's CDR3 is CASSQPPGLLKSLGELFF. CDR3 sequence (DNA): TGTGCCAGCTCCCAACCGCCGGGACTCCTAAAAAGCCTCGGGGAGCTGTTTTTT.

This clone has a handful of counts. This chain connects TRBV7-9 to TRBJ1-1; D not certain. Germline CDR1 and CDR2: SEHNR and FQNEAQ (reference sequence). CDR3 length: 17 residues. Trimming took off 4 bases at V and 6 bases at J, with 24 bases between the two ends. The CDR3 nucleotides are TGTGCCAGCAGCTCGACCTCCAAATCGAGGGCCCCGCCTGAAGCTTTCTTT. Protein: CASSSTSKSRAPPEAFF.

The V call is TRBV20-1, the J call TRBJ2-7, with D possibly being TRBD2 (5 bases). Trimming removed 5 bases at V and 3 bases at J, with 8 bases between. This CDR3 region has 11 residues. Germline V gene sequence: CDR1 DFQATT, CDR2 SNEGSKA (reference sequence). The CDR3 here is CSARTFYEQYF. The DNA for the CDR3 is TGCAGTGCTCGGACTTTCTACGAGCAGTACTTC.

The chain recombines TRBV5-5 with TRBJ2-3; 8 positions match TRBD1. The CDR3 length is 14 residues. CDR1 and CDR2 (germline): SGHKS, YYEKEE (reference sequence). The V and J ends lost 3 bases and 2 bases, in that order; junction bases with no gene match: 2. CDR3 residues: CASSWTGSTDTQYF. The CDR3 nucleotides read TGTGCCAGCAGCTGGACAGGGTCCACAGATACGCAGTATTTT.

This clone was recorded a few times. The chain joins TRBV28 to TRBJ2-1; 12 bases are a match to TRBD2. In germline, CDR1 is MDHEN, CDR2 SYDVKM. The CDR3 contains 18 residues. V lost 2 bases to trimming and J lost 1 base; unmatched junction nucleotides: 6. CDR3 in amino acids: CASSLGLAGGLSYNEQFF. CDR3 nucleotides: TGTGCCAGCAGTTTAGGCCTAGCGGGAGGGTTATCCTACAATGAGCAGTTCTTC. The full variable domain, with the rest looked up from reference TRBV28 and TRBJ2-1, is DVKVTQSSRYLVKRTGEKVFLECVQDMDHENMFWYRQDPGLGLRLIYFSYDVKMKEKGDIPEGYSVSREKKERFSLILESASTNQTSMYLCASSLGLAGGLSYNEQFFGPGTRLTVL.

DNA for the CDR3: TGTGCCACCAGCACCTATGAAGCCCCGGGACAGCAAGAGACCCAGTACTTC. Protein product: CATSTYEAPGQQETQYF. This rearrangement joins TRBV15 to TRBJ2-5; 7 bases are shared with TRBD1. Germline V gene sequence: CDR1 LNHNV, CDR2 YYDKDF (reference sequence). The CDR3 runs to 17 residues. Trimming at V came to 4 bases and at J to 2 bases, leaving 13 bases not matched to a gene.

CDR3: CASSDRDSSYNEQFF. CDR3 nucleotides: TGTGCCAGCAGCGACAGGGACAGCTCCTACAATGAGCAGTTCTTC. The V call is TRBV9, the J call TRBJ2-1, with 7 bases aligning to TRBD1. This CDR3 is built from 15 residues. Losses at the gene ends were 3 bases for V and 0 bases for J; bases not matched to a gene: 3. Germline V lookup: CDR1 SGDLS, CDR2 YYNGEE.

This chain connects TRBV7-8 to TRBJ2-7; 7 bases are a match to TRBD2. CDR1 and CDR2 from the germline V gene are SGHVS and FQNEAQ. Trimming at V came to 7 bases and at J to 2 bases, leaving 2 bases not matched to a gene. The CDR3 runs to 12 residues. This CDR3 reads CASTAGTYEQYF. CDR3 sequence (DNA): TGTGCCAGCACAGCGGGAACCTACGAGCAGTACTTC.

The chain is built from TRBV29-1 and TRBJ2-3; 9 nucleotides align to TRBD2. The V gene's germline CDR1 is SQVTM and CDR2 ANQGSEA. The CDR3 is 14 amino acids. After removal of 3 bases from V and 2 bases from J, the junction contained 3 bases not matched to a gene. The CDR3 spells CSVELAGATDTQYF. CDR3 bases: TGCAGCGTTGAGTTAGCGGGAGCCACAGATACGCAGTATTTT.

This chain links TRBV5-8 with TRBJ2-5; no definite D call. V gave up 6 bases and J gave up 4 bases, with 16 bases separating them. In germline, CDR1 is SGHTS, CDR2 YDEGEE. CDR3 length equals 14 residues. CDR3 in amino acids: CASINPSTPETQYF. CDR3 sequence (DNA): TGTGCCAGCATCAACCCGAGCACCCCAGAGACCCAGTACTTC.

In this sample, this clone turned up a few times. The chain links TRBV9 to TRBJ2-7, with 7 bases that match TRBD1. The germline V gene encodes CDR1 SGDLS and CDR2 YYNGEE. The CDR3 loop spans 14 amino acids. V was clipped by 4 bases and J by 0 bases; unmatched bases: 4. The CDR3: CASSPGDSSYEQYF. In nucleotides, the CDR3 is TGTGCCAGCAGCCCCGGGGACAGCTCCTACGAGCAGTACTTC.

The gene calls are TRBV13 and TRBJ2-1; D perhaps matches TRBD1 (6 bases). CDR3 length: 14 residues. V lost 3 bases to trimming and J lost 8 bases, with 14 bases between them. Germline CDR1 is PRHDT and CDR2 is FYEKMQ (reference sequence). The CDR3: CASSFHQGYDEQFF. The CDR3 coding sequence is TGTGCCAGCAGCTTCCACCAGGGGTATGATGAGCAGTTCTTC.

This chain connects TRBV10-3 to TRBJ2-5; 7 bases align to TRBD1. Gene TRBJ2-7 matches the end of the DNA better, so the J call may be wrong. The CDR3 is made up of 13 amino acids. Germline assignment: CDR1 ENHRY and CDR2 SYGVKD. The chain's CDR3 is CAISEGTDYEQYF. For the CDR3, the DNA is TGTGCCATCAGTGAGGGGACAGACTACGAGCAGTACTTC.

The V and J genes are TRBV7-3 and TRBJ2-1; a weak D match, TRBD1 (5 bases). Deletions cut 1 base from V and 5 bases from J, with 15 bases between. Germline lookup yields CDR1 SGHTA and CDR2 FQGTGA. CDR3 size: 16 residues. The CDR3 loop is CASSLRYQGGHNEQFF. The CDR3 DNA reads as TGTGCCAGCAGCTTAAGGTACCAGGGTGGCCACAATGAGCAGTTCTTC.

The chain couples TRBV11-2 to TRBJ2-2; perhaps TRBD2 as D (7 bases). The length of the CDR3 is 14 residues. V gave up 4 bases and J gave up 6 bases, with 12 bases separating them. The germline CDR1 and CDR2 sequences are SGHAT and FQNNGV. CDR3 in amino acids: CASSSRGGAGELFF. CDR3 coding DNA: TGTGCCAGCAGCTCCCGAGGGGGGGCCGGGGAGCTGTTTTTT.

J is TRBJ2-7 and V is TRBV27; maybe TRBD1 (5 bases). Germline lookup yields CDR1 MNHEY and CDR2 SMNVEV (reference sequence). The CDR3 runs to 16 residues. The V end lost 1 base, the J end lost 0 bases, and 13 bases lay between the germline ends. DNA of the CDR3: TGTGCCAGCAGTTTATATGGACACCCCTTCTCCTACGAGCAGTACTTC. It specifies CASSLYGHPFSYEQYF.

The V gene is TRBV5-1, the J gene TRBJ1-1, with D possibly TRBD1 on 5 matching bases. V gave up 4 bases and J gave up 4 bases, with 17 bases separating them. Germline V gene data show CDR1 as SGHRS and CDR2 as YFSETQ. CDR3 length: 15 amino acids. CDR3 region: CASSPAAGGSTEAFF. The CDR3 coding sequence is TGCGCCAGCAGCCCCGCAGCCGGGGGGAGCACTGAAGCTTTCTTT.